The T cell receptor beta chain under discussion was sequenced for a study of blood T cell repertoires in COVID-19. Study summary: Acute and convalescent COVID-19 samples came from the United States, Italy and Spain. From T cells, B-cell-depleted T cells, or PBMCs came the material, which was cDNA or gDNA.

J was trimmed by 2 bases and V by 1 base; bases with no gene match: 2. CDR3 length equals 15 residues. CDR1 is SGHRS and CDR2 is YFSETQ in the germline V gene. Profiling relied on immunoSEQ multiplex PCR, and the TCRdb table lists in-frame clones only, not all of them. This sample yields around 97,000 clones, of which approximately 84% are seen a single time; about 10% belongs to the top ten. Sequenced: peripheral blood. This TCR was recovered from a man in his 70s with acute or convalescent COVID-19. The chain links TRBV5-1 to TRBJ2-1; TRBD2 matches 8 bases. The CDR3 region has the DNA TGCGCCAGCAGCTTGTTAGCGGGAACCTACAATGAGCAGTTCTTC. It codes for CASSLLAGTYNEQFF.